This is a list of T cell receptor beta chains from one sample in a study of identifying expanded T cells in peripheral blood. TCRdb keeps only in-frame clones here, not all; method: immunoSEQ multiplex PCR. The sample includes roughly 100,000 clones, 88% of them seen just once. What was sequenced was blood. The receptors stem from a person aged 18-70 years in good health. Each CDR3 is given with its conserved first and last residue. The D gene is left open where the match is weak. The size of a clone is reported for some rows only, either as once, few or many, or as a class for expanded clones.

abundance: -; d_gene: -; v_gene: TRBV6-6; j_gene: TRBJ1-4; CDR3aa: CASSYRGYSNEKLFF; CDR3nt: TGTGCCAGCAGTTACCGGGGATACTCTAATGAAAAACTGTTTTTT
abundance: -; d_gene: TRBD2; v_gene: TRBV2; j_gene: TRBJ2-7; CDR3aa: CASRRGSGSYEQYF; CDR3nt: TGTGCCAGCAGGCGAGGTAGCGGGAGCTACGAGCAGTACTTC
abundance: -; d_gene: TRBD2; v_gene: TRBV28; j_gene: TRBJ2-3; CDR3aa: CASSLGASGDTDTQYF; CDR3nt: TGTGCCAGCAGTTTAGGGGCTAGCGGGGACACAGATACGCAGTATTTT
abundance: -; d_gene: TRBD1; v_gene: TRBV14; j_gene: TRBJ2-2; CDR3aa: CASSRGQGTFTGELFF; CDR3nt: TGTGCCAGCAGCCGAGGACAGGGGACCTTCACCGGGGAGCTGTTTTTT
abundance: -; d_gene: -; v_gene: TRBV11-2; j_gene: TRBJ2-1; CDR3aa: CASSSPWAQYNEQFF; CDR3nt: TGTGCCAGCAGCTCCCCCTGGGCCCAGTACAATGAGCAGTTCTTC
abundance: -; d_gene: -; v_gene: TRBV6-5; j_gene: TRBJ1-3; CDR3aa: CASSHTSSPGNTIYF; CDR3nt: TGTGCCAGCAGCCACACATCCTCCCCTGGAAACACCATATATTTT
abundance: -; d_gene: -; v_gene: TRBV7-8; j_gene: TRBJ1-1; CDR3aa: CASSLTGNTEAFF; CDR3nt: TGTGCCAGCAGCCTTACAGGGAACACTGAAGCTTTCTTT
abundance: -; d_gene: TRBD1; v_gene: TRBV7-3; j_gene: TRBJ2-2; CDR3aa: CASSHDRGNTGELFF; CDR3nt: TGTGCCAGCAGCCACGACAGGGGGAACACCGGGGAGCTGTTTTTT
abundance: -; d_gene: -; v_gene: TRBV7-2; j_gene: TRBJ1-4; CDR3aa: CASSTLPTNEKLFF; CDR3nt: TGTGCCAGCAGTACACTTCCAACTAATGAAAAACTGTTTTTT
abundance: -; d_gene: -; v_gene: TRBV9; j_gene: TRBJ2-4; CDR3aa: CASSVGSQGIQYF; CDR3nt: TGTGCCAGCAGCGTAGGAAGTCAAGGCATTCAGTACTTC
abundance: -; d_gene: -; v_gene: TRBV2; j_gene: TRBJ2-5; CDR3aa: CASKGGGETQYF; CDR3nt: TGTGCCAGCAAGGGAGGGGGCGAGACCCAGTACTTC
abundance: -; d_gene: -; v_gene: TRBV7-2; j_gene: TRBJ2-3; CDR3aa: CASSYPGSPDTQYF; CDR3nt: TGTGCCAGCAGCTACCCCGGGAGTCCAGATACGCAGTATTTT
abundance: -; d_gene: TRBD1; v_gene: TRBV6-6; j_gene: TRBJ1-6; CDR3aa: CASRPVDRGSSPLHF; CDR3nt: TGTGCCAGCAGGCCCGTGGACAGGGGCAGTTCACCCCTCCACTTT
abundance: -; d_gene: TRBD2; v_gene: TRBV6-6; j_gene: TRBJ2-3; CDR3aa: CASTSLAGVLTDTQYF; CDR3nt: TGTGCCAGCACATCACTAGCGGGGGTTCTCACAGATACGCAGTATTTT
abundance: once; d_gene: -; v_gene: TRBV6-1; j_gene: TRBJ1-1; CDR3aa: CASSDREGWTEAFF; CDR3nt: TGTGCCAGCAGTGACAGGGAGGGTTGGACTGAAGCTTTCTTT
abundance: once; d_gene: TRBD1; v_gene: TRBV9; j_gene: TRBJ1-2; CDR3aa: CASSGQGAGNGYTF; CDR3nt: TGTGCCAGCAGTGGTCAGGGGGCAGGAAATGGCTACACCTTC
abundance: -; d_gene: -; v_gene: TRBV6-6; j_gene: TRBJ1-3; CDR3aa: CASKGTNSGNTIYF; CDR3nt: TGTGCCAGCAAAGGCACGAACTCTGGAAACACCATATATTTT
abundance: -; d_gene: TRBD1; v_gene: TRBV28; j_gene: TRBJ2-4; CDR3aa: CASSGPLGTGLQNIQYF; CDR3nt: TGTGCCAGCAGTGGACCCCTGGGGACAGGGCTCCAAAACATTCAGTACTTC
abundance: -; d_gene: -; v_gene: TRBV5-1; j_gene: TRBJ1-2; CDR3aa: CASSSGDTSNYGYTF; CDR3nt: TGCGCCAGCAGCTCCGGGGACACGTCTAACTATGGCTACACCTTC
abundance: -; d_gene: TRBD2; v_gene: TRBV7-6; j_gene: TRBJ2-1; CDR3aa: CASSPGLAGYGNEQFF; CDR3nt: TGTGCCAGCAGCCCGGGACTAGCGGGGTATGGTAATGAGCAGTTCTTC
abundance: -; d_gene: -; v_gene: TRBV7-8; j_gene: TRBJ2-7; CDR3aa: CASRRYPGRGPYEQYF; CDR3nt: TGTGCCAGCAGACGATACCCGGGACGGGGCCCCTACGAGCAGTACTTC
abundance: -; d_gene: TRBD2; v_gene: TRBV27; j_gene: TRBJ2-5; CDR3aa: CASSPFGLAGGPETQYF; CDR3nt: TGTGCCAGCAGTCCCTTCGGACTAGCGGGAGGGCCAGAGACCCAGTACTTC
abundance: -; d_gene: -; v_gene: TRBV19; j_gene: TRBJ2-3; CDR3aa: CASRIGSSAQDTQYF; CDR3nt: TGTGCCAGTAGGATAGGGAGCAGCGCTCAAGATACGCAGTATTTT
abundance: -; d_gene: TRBD2; v_gene: TRBV4-1; j_gene: TRBJ2-7; CDR3aa: CASSPKLAGLSYEQYF; CDR3nt: TGCGCCAGCAGTCCTAAACTAGCGGGACTTTCCTACGAGCAGTACTTC
abundance: -; d_gene: -; v_gene: TRBV5-1; j_gene: TRBJ1-1; CDR3aa: CASSLARGVDTEAFF; CDR3nt: TGCGCCAGCAGCTTGGCTCGTGGGGTGGACACTGAAGCTTTCTTT
abundance: -; d_gene: -; v_gene: TRBV11-3; j_gene: TRBJ2-1; CDR3aa: CASSLVPGPLVNEQFF; CDR3nt: TGTGCCAGCAGCTTAGTCCCCGGGCCCCTAGTGAATGAGCAGTTCTTC
abundance: -; d_gene: -; v_gene: TRBV18; j_gene: TRBJ1-2; CDR3aa: CASSPVRVGYGYTF; CDR3nt: TGTGCCAGCTCACCGGTCAGGGTCGGCTATGGCTACACCTTC
abundance: -; d_gene: -; v_gene: TRBV7-3; j_gene: TRBJ2-7; CDR3aa: CASSPNPGYEQYF; CDR3nt: TGTGCCAGCAGCCCTAACCCCGGCTACGAGCAGTACTTC
abundance: -; d_gene: -; v_gene: TRBV6-6; j_gene: TRBJ2-1; CDR3aa: CASSYSSASGVNEQFF; CDR3nt: TGTGCCAGCAGTTACTCGAGTGCGTCTGGGGTCAATGAGCAGTTCTTC
abundance: -; d_gene: -; v_gene: TRBV7-2; j_gene: TRBJ2-5; CDR3aa: CASRGTNQETQYF; CDR3nt: TGTGCCAGCAGGGGGACAAATCAAGAGACCCAGTACTTC
abundance: -; d_gene: -; v_gene: TRBV28; j_gene: TRBJ1-5; CDR3aa: CASRKMEPQHF; CDR3nt: TGTGCCAGCAGAAAGATGGAACCCCAGCATTTT
abundance: -; d_gene: -; v_gene: TRBV5-4; j_gene: TRBJ1-6; CDR3aa: CASSLSGASYNSPLHF; CDR3nt: TGTGCCAGCAGCTTGTCAGGGGCTTCGTATAATTCACCCCTCCACTTT
abundance: -; d_gene: TRBD1; v_gene: TRBV29-1; j_gene: TRBJ2-1; CDR3aa: CSVNRQGSSYNEQFF; CDR3nt: TGCAGCGTCAACCGACAGGGGAGCTCCTACAATGAGCAGTTCTTC
abundance: -; d_gene: -; v_gene: TRBV29-1; j_gene: TRBJ2-7; CDR3aa: CSVGSGTTYEQYF; CDR3nt: TGCAGCGTTGGGTCCGGGACCACCTACGAGCAGTACTTC
abundance: -; d_gene: -; v_gene: TRBV19; j_gene: TRBJ2-2; CDR3aa: CASSIAGGAGTGELFF; CDR3nt: TGTGCCAGTAGTATAGCGGGGGGCGCGGGCACCGGGGAGCTGTTTTTT
abundance: few; d_gene: -; v_gene: TRBV9; j_gene: TRBJ2-7; CDR3aa: CASSVAPDSYEQYF; CDR3nt: TGTGCCAGCAGCGTAGCTCCGGACAGCTACGAGCAGTACTTC
abundance: -; d_gene: -; v_gene: TRBV5-1; j_gene: TRBJ1-1; CDR3aa: CASWGGAGGNTEAFF; CDR3nt: TGCGCCAGCTGGGGGGGAGCAGGAGGGAACACTGAAGCTTTCTTT
abundance: few; d_gene: -; v_gene: TRBV27; j_gene: TRBJ2-5; CDR3aa: CASSFQETQYF; CDR3nt: TGTGCCAGCAGTTTCCAAGAGACCCAGTACTTC
abundance: -; d_gene: TRBD2; v_gene: TRBV4-3; j_gene: TRBJ2-7; CDR3aa: CASSQERSGGSYEQYF; CDR3nt: TGCGCCAGCAGCCAAGAGAGGTCGGGGGGGTCCTACGAGCAGTACTTC
abundance: once; d_gene: TRBD1; v_gene: TRBV7-2; j_gene: TRBJ1-1; CDR3aa: CASSSSNRGNAFF; CDR3nt: TGTGCCAGCAGCTCATCTAACAGGGGGAACGCTTTCTTT
abundance: -; d_gene: -; v_gene: TRBV28; j_gene: TRBJ2-1; CDR3aa: CASSLGEGSYNEQFF; CDR3nt: TGTGCCAGCAGTTTAGGGGAAGGCTCCTACAATGAGCAGTTCTTC
abundance: -; d_gene: -; v_gene: TRBV7-9; j_gene: TRBJ1-1; CDR3aa: CASSLDQVVGTEAFF; CDR3nt: TGTGCCAGCAGCTTAGACCAAGTAGTGGGCACTGAAGCTTTCTTT
abundance: -; d_gene: TRBD1; v_gene: TRBV2; j_gene: TRBJ1-2; CDR3aa: CASSRPGQGEGGYTF; CDR3nt: TGTGCCAGCAGTAGACCGGGACAGGGGGAAGGTGGCTACACCTTC
abundance: -; d_gene: -; v_gene: TRBV28; j_gene: TRBJ1-2; CDR3aa: CAYKPARGQGGYTF; CDR3nt: TGTGCCTATAAACCCGCCCGGGGGCAAGGTGGCTACACCTTC
abundance: -; d_gene: TRBD1; v_gene: TRBV7-9; j_gene: TRBJ1-3; CDR3aa: CASSLQGDTIYF; CDR3nt: TGTGCCAGCAGCTTACAGGGGGACACCATATATTTT
abundance: few; d_gene: -; v_gene: TRBV6-1; j_gene: TRBJ2-5; CDR3aa: CASSEVKLQETQYF; CDR3nt: TGTGCCAGCAGCGAGGTAAAGCTTCAAGAGACCCAGTACTTC
abundance: -; d_gene: -; v_gene: TRBV4-3; j_gene: TRBJ2-7; CDR3aa: CASSKTGGEEQYF; CDR3nt: TGCGCCAGCAGCAAGACAGGAGGGGAAGAGCAGTACTTC
abundance: -; d_gene: -; v_gene: TRBV30; j_gene: TRBJ1-6; CDR3aa: CAWSLEGLAPLHF; CDR3nt: TGTGCCTGGAGTCTAGAGGGGTTGGCACCCCTCCACTTT
abundance: -; d_gene: TRBD2; v_gene: TRBV7-3; j_gene: TRBJ2-1; CDR3aa: CASSLSPSGSNEQFF; CDR3nt: TGTGCCAGCAGCTTAAGCCCTAGCGGGAGCAATGAGCAGTTCTTC
abundance: -; d_gene: -; v_gene: TRBV19; j_gene: TRBJ2-7; CDR3aa: CASSPGLRSYEQYF; CDR3nt: TGTGCCAGTAGCCCAGGGTTACGGTCCTACGAGCAGTACTTC
abundance: -; d_gene: -; v_gene: TRBV19; j_gene: TRBJ2-2; CDR3aa: CASSIHLGGRFGELFF; CDR3nt: TGTGCCAGTAGTATCCATTTAGGGGGGCGTTTCGGGGAGCTGTTTTTT
abundance: -; d_gene: TRBD2; v_gene: TRBV10-1; j_gene: TRBJ2-1; CDR3aa: CASRGGRRGEQFF; CDR3nt: TGCGCCAGCAGGGGCGGGAGGCGAGGTGAGCAGTTCTTC
abundance: -; d_gene: -; v_gene: TRBV16; j_gene: TRBJ2-2; CDR3aa: CASSQLRDTGELFF; CDR3nt: TGTGCCAGCAGCCAATTAAGGGATACCGGGGAGCTGTTTTTT
abundance: -; d_gene: TRBD2; v_gene: TRBV14; j_gene: TRBJ2-3; CDR3aa: CASSFLAGGTDTQYF; CDR3nt: TGTGCCAGCAGCTTTCTAGCGGGAGGCACAGATACGCAGTATTTT
abundance: -; d_gene: -; v_gene: TRBV5-1; j_gene: TRBJ2-1; CDR3aa: CASSLKRGSYNEQFF; CDR3nt: TGCGCCAGCAGCTTGAAAAGGGGTTCCTACAATGAGCAGTTCTTC
abundance: -; d_gene: -; v_gene: TRBV5-4; j_gene: TRBJ2-1; CDR3aa: CATEFRGNEQFF; CDR3nt: TGTGCCACCGAGTTCAGGGGCAATGAGCAGTTCTTC
abundance: -; d_gene: TRBD1; v_gene: TRBV28; j_gene: TRBJ1-2; CDR3aa: CASSYGTGDYGYTF; CDR3nt: TGTGCCAGCAGTTACGGGACAGGGGACTATGGCTACACCTTC
abundance: -; d_gene: -; v_gene: TRBV9; j_gene: TRBJ2-5; CDR3aa: CASSPTGIQETQYF; CDR3nt: TGTGCCAGCAGCCCTACAGGTATCCAAGAGACCCAGTACTTC
abundance: -; d_gene: -; v_gene: TRBV18; j_gene: TRBJ1-1; CDR3aa: CASSARGDQTEAFF; CDR3nt: TGTGCCAGCTCCGCAAGAGGAGATCAAACTGAAGCTTTCTTT